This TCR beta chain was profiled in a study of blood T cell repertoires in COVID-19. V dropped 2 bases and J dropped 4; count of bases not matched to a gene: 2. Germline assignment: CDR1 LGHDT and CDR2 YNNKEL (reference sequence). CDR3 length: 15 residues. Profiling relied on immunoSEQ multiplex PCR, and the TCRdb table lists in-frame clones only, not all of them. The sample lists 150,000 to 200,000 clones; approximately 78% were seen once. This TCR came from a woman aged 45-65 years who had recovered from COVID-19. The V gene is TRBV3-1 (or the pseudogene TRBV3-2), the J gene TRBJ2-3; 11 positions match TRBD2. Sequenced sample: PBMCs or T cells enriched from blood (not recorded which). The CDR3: CASSQTSGRADTQYF. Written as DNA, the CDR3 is TGTGCCAGCAGCCAAACTAGCGGGAGAGCAGATACGCAGTATTTT.